This TCR beta chain appears in the sequencing data of a study of blood T cell repertoires in COVID-19. Generated by immunoSEQ multiplex PCR, the TCRdb table keeps only in-frame clones and is missing some. The table records roughly 200,000 clones, about 84% of them present only once. The ends lost 2 bases at V and 5 bases at J; junction bases unmatched: 4. The CDR3 contains 14 residues. CDR1 is SGDLS, CDR2 YYNGEE, per germline. It was during active infection that Seattle patients were enrolled and then longitudinally followed. The source is a person aged 65 to 85 with COVID-19, enrolled during active disease. The J gene is TRBJ2-7, the V gene TRBV9; TRBD1 matches 10 bases. Source material: peripheral blood. The CDR3 spells CASSVRDRGNEQYF. In nucleotides, the CDR3 is TGTGCCAGCAGCGTCCGGGACAGGGGAAACGAGCAGTACTTC.